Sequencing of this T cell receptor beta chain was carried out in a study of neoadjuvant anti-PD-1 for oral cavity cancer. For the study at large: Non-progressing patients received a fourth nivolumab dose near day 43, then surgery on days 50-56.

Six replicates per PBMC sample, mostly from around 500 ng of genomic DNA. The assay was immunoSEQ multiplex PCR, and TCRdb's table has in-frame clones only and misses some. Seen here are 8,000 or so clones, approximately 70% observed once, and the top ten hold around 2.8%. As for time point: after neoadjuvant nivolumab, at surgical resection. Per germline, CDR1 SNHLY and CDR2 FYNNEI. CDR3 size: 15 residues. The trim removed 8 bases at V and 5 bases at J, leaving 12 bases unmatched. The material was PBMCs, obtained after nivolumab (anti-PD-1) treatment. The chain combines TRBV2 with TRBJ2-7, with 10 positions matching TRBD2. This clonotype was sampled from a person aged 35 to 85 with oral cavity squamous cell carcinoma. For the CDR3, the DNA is TGTGCCAGCCGCCCCAGGTGGCTAGCGGGGGACGAGCAGTACTTC. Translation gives CASRPRWLAGDEQYF. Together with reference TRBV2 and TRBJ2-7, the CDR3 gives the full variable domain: EPEVTQTPSHQVTQMGQEVILRCVPISNHLYFYWYRQILGQKVEFLVSFYNNEISEKSEIFDDQFSVERPDGSNFTLKIRSTKLEDSAMYFCASRPRWLAGDEQYFGPGTRLTVT.